A selection of T cell receptor beta chains follows, all from one sample in a study of blood T cell repertoires in COVID-19. Method: immunoSEQ multiplex PCR; TCRdb's copy keeps in-frame clones and lacks some. The sample includes about 150,000 clones, approximately 80% of them seen just once. The sample comprised peripheral blood. These receptors all come from a man aged 55 to 70 who had recovered from COVID-19. Each CDR3 is given with its conserved first and last residue. D genes are given only for firm matches. Not every row has a clone size; where given, it reads once, few, many or a size class.

j_gene | v_gene | abundance | d_gene | len | CDR3aa | CDR3nt
TRBJ1-6 | TRBV28 | - | - | 14 | CASSAGASRSPLHF | TGTGCCAGCAGCGCGGGGGCCAGTAGGTCACCCCTCCACTTT
TRBJ1-6 | TRBV3-1/TRBV3-2 | once | - | 14 | CASTEGAYNSPLHF | TGTGCCAGCACGGAGGGAGCTTATAATTCACCCCTCCACTTT
TRBJ2-1 | TRBV9 | few | - | 13 | CASSDQRINEQFF | TGTGCCAGCAGCGATCAGCGGATCAATGAGCAGTTCTTC
TRBJ2-2 | TRBV15 | - | TRBD2 | 17 | CATSRVGRGGNTGELFF | TGTGCCACCAGCAGAGTTGGGCGGGGGGGCAACACCGGGGAGCTGTTTTTT
TRBJ2-7 | TRBV2 | - | - | 12 | CASSGGYYEQYF | TGTGCCAGCAGTGGGGGCTACTACGAGCAGTACTTC
TRBJ2-6 | TRBV4-3 | - | - | 13 | CASSPEVSNVLTF | TGCGCCAGCAGCCCAGAGGTTAGCAACGTCCTGACTTTC
TRBJ2-7 | TRBV28 | - | TRBD1 | 16 | CASSPAGDRGTYEQYF | TGTGCCAGCAGCCCTGCTGGGGACAGGGGTACCTACGAGCAGTACTTC
TRBJ2-3 | TRBV11-3 | - | TRBD1 | 16 | CASSAGLGQGVDTQYF | TGTGCCAGCAGCGCCGGTCTGGGACAGGGGGTGGATACGCAGTATTTT
TRBJ2-1 | TRBV6-5 | - | - | 13 | CASSYGQYNEQFF | TGTGCCAGCAGTTACGGGCAGTACAATGAGCAGTTCTTC
TRBJ2-2 | TRBV24-1 | - | TRBD1 | 19 | CATSEPDPGTGANTGELFF | TGTGCCACCAGTGAACCCGATCCCGGGACAGGGGCGAACACCGGGGAGCTGTTTTTT
TRBJ1-3 | TRBV13 | - | - | 15 | CASSLYGSSGNTIYF | TGTGCCAGCAGCTTATATGGGAGCTCTGGAAACACCATATATTTT
TRBJ1-1 | TRBV28 | - | TRBD1 | 15 | CASSDGQGGNTEAFF | TGTGCCAGCAGCGACGGACAGGGGGGGAACACTGAAGCTTTCTTT
TRBJ1-3 | TRBV6-1 | - | - | 16 | CASSEVDRGAGNTIYF | TGTGCCAGCAGTGAAGTAGACCGGGGGGCAGGAAACACCATATATTTT
TRBJ1-2 | TRBV14 | few | TRBD1 | 16 | CASSQEWNRGNYGYTF | TGTGCCAGCAGCCAAGAATGGAACAGGGGGAACTATGGCTACACCTTC
TRBJ1-4 | TRBV28 | - | - | 14 | CASTPTGTNEKLFF | TGTGCCAGCACCCCGACAGGCACTAATGAAAAACTGTTTTTT
TRBJ1-2 | TRBV5-1 | - | TRBD1 | 13 | CASSGTGNYGYTF | TGCGCCAGCAGCGGGACAGGAAACTATGGCTACACCTTC
TRBJ1-3 | TRBV5-1 | - | - | 15 | CASSPQGFSGNTIYF | TGCGCCAGCAGCCCCCAGGGTTTCTCTGGAAACACCATATATTTT
TRBJ2-7 | TRBV19 | - | - | 14 | CASRLSGSSYEQYF | TGTGCCAGTAGATTGAGCGGATCCTCCTACGAGCAGTACTTC
TRBJ2-7 | TRBV7-2 | - | TRBD1 | 15 | CASSLSGGQAYEQYF | TGTGCCAGCAGCTTATCAGGGGGCCAGGCCTACGAGCAGTACTTC
TRBJ2-2 | TRBV19 | - | TRBD2 | 22 | CASSIPREDSGGRTLGPGELFF | TGTGCCAGTAGTATACCCCGAGAGGATAGCGGGGGGCGGACTCTCGGCCCCGGGGAGCTGTTTTTT
TRBJ2-5 | TRBV13 | - | TRBD1 | 15 | CASSLGQGQQETQYF | TGTGCCAGCAGCTTGGGACAGGGGCAACAAGAGACCCAGTACTTC
TRBJ1-2 | TRBV7-2 | - | - | 15 | CASSPTRSGPYGYTF | TGTGCCAGCAGTCCAACCCGTAGCGGACCTTATGGCTACACCTTC
TRBJ2-3 | TRBV7-2 | - | TRBD1 | 14 | CASSLGTGTDTQYF | TGTGCCAGCAGCCTCGGGACAGGCACAGATACGCAGTATTTT
TRBJ2-1 | TRBV11-3 | - | TRBD2 | 15 | CASSSRLAVYNEQFF | TGTGCCAGCAGTTCCAGACTAGCGGTATACAATGAGCAGTTCTTC
TRBJ2-1 | TRBV5-5 | - | - | 17 | CASSYYNRDIGSDEQFF | TGTGCCAGCAGCTATTACAACCGGGACATCGGTAGCGATGAGCAGTTCTTC
TRBJ2-1 | TRBV19 | - | - | 16 | CAKHARGGSWHNEQFF | TGTGCCAAGCACGCGAGGGGGGGCTCTTGGCACAATGAGCAGTTCTTC
TRBJ2-7 | TRBV7-3 | - | TRBD1 | 14 | CASSLTGGTYEQYF | TGTGCCAGCAGCTTGACAGGGGGAACCTACGAGCAGTACTTC
TRBJ2-2 | TRBV6-2/TRBV6-3 | - | - | 17 | CASSSPGGGGITGELFF | TGTGCCAGCAGTTCCCCCGGGGGAGGGGGTATCACCGGGGAGCTGTTTTTT
TRBJ1-2 | TRBV11-3 | - | TRBD1 | 13 | CASSWTGDYGYTF | TGTGCCAGCAGCTGGACAGGGGACTATGGCTACACCTTC
TRBJ2-7 | TRBV30 | - | - | 13 | CAWSSGQSYEQYF | TGTGCCTGGAGTTCCGGACAGTCCTACGAGCAGTACTTC
TRBJ1-2 | TRBV6-2/TRBV6-3 | - | - | 14 | CASSYSRAVSGYTF | TGTGCCAGCAGTTACTCGAGGGCGGTCTCTGGCTACACCTTC
TRBJ2-3 | TRBV13 | once | - | 14 | CASRARGSTDTQYF | TGTGCCAGCAGGGCGAGGGGGAGTACAGATACGCAGTATTTT
TRBJ2-5 | TRBV18 | - | - | 14 | CASSPKGGGETQYF | TGTGCCAGCTCACCAAAGGGAGGAGGAGAGACCCAGTACTTC
TRBJ1-2 | TRBV19 | - | TRBD1 | 15 | CASTGETGGVYGYTF | TGTGCCAGTACGGGGGAGACAGGGGGCGTTTATGGCTACACCTTC
TRBJ2-1 | TRBV11-3 | - | TRBD1 | 17 | CASSPGTGGINYNEQFF | TGTGCCAGCAGCCCCGGGACAGGGGGTATTAACTACAATGAGCAGTTCTTC
TRBJ2-1 | TRBV28 | - | - | 14 | CASSRMPTYNEQFF | TGTGCCAGCAGCCGAATGCCTACCTACAATGAGCAGTTCTTC
TRBJ1-1 | TRBV19 | few | - | 16 | CASSIQAGTGNTEAFF | TGTGCCAGTAGTATTCAGGCCGGAACGGGAAACACTGAAGCTTTCTTT
TRBJ1-1 | TRBV2 | - | - | 14 | CASSEAPQPTGAFF | TGTGCCAGCAGTGAAGCCCCTCAACCCACGGGAGCTTTCTTT
TRBJ1-6 | TRBV20-1 | - | - | 13 | CSASTVVNSPLHF | TGCAGTGCTAGTACAGTAGTTAATTCACCCCTCCACTTT
TRBJ1-1 | TRBV6-5 | - | - | 15 | CASSYSNRQNTEAFF | TGTGCCAGCAGTTACTCGAATAGACAGAACACTGAAGCTTTCTTT
TRBJ2-5 | TRBV7-2 | - | - | 11 | CASSSFETQYF | TGTGCCAGCAGCTCGTTTGAGACCCAGTACTTC
TRBJ2-7 | TRBV5-4 | - | TRBD2 | 16 | CASSLRISGSVGEQYF | TGTGCCAGCAGCTTGAGAATAAGCGGGAGTGTGGGGGAGCAGTACTTC
TRBJ2-1 | TRBV30 | - | TRBD2 | 18 | CAWIVTSGGTYWVDEQFF | TGTGCCTGGATAGTAACTAGCGGGGGGACGTACTGGGTTGATGAGCAGTTCTTC
TRBJ1-2 | TRBV6-2/TRBV6-3 | - | - | 13 | CASSSTAPAGYTF | TGTGCCAGCAGTTCGACAGCCCCGGCGGGCTACACCTTC
TRBJ2-3 | TRBV7-3 | - | - | 15 | CASSFGGGPTDTQYF | TGTGCCAGCAGCTTTGGGGGAGGCCCCACAGATACGCAGTATTTT
TRBJ1-1 | TRBV27 | - | TRBD1 | 15 | CASSSRQGAGTEAFF | TGTGCCAGCAGTTCCCGACAGGGGGCAGGGACTGAAGCTTTCTTT
TRBJ1-2 | TRBV5-1 | - | - | 13 | CASRLGTSGGYTF | TGCGCCAGCAGATTGGGCACCTCGGGAGGCTACACCTTC
TRBJ1-2 | TRBV7-2 | - | - | 15 | CASSPPGSTNYGYTF | TGTGCCAGCAGCCCCCCCGGGTCGACTAACTATGGCTACACCTTC
TRBJ1-5 | TRBV27 | - | TRBD1 | 16 | CASTTCATGVCQPQHF | TGTGCCAGCACTACTTGTGCGACAGGGGTCTGTCAGCCCCAGCATTTT
TRBJ1-6 | TRBV30 | - | TRBD1 | 14 | CAWSRTGQSSPLHF | TGTGCCTGGAGTCGGACAGGACAGAGTTCACCCCTCCACTTT
TRBJ1-2 | TRBV28 | few | - | 11 | CATTALEGYTF | TGTGCCACTACAGCCCTGGAAGGCTACACCTTC
TRBJ1-4 | TRBV28 | - | TRBD1 | 15 | CASTDRGRGNEKLFF | TGTGCCAGCACGGACAGGGGGCGAGGGAATGAAAAACTGTTTTTT
TRBJ2-1 | TRBV24-1 | few | TRBD1 | 14 | CATSDGDRGGEQFF | TGTGCCACCAGTGATGGGGACAGGGGGGGTGAGCAGTTCTTC